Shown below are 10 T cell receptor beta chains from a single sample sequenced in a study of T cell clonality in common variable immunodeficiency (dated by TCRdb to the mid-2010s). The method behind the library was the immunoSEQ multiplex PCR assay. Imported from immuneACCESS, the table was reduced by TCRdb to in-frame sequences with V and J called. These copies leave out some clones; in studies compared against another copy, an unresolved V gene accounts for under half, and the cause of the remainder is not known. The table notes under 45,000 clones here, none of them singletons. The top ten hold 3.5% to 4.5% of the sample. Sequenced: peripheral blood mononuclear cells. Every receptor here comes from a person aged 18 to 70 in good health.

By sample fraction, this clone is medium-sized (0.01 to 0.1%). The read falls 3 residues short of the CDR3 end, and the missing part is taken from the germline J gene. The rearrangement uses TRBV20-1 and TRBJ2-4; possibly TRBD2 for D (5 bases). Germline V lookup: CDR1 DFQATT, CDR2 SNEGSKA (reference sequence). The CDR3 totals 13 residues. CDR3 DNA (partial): TGCAGTGCTAGAGACCCGGTACTAGAATCT. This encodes CSARDPVLES. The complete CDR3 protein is CSARDPVLESQYF.

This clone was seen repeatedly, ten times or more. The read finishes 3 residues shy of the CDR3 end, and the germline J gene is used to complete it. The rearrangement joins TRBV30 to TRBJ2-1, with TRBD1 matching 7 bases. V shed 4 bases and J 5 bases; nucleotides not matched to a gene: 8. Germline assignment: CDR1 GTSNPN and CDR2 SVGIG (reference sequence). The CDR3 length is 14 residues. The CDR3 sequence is CAWTSGQRNNEQFF. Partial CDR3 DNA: TGTGCCTGGACTTCGGGACAGCGAAACAATGAG.

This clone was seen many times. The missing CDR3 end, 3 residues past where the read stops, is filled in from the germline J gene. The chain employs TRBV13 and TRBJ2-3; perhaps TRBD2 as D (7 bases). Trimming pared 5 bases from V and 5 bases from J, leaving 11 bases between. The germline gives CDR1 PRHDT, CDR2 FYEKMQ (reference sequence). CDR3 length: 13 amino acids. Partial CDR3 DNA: TGTGCCAGCAGCGCGGGGGCTTTAGATACG. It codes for CASSAGALDT. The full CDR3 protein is CASSAGALDTQYF.

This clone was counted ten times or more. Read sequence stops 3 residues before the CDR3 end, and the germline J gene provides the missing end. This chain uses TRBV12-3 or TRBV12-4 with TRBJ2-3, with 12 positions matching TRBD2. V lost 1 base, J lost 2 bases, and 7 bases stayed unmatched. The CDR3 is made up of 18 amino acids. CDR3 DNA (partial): TGTGCCAGCAGTTTAGGGGCTAGCGGGGGGGCCGTCACAGATACG. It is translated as CASSLGASGGAVTDT. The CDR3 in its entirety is CASSLGASGGAVTDTQYF.

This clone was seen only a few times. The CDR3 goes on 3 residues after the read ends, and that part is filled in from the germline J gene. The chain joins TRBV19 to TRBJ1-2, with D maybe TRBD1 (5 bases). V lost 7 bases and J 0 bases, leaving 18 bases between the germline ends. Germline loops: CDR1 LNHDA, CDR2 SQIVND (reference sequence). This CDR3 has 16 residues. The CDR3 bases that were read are TGTGCCAGTATTCAGGGAAACCCCTCGGCTAACTATGGC. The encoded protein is CASIQGNPSANYG. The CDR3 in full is CASIQGNPSANYGYTF.

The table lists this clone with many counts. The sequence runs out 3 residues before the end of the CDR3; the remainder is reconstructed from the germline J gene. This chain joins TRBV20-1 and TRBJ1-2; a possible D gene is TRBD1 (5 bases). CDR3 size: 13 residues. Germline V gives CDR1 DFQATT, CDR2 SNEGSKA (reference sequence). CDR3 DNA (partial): TGCAGTGCAAGAAACAGGACCCCTGGAGGC. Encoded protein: CSARNRTPGG. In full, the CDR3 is CSARNRTPGGYTF.

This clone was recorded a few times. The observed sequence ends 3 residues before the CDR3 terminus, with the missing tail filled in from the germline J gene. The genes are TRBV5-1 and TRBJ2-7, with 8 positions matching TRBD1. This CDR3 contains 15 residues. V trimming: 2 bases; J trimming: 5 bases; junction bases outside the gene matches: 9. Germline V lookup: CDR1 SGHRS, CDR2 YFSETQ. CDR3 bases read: TGCGCCAGCAGCTTAGGACAGGGCTCTTTTGACGAG. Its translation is CASSLGQGSFDE. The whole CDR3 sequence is CASSLGQGSFDEQYF.

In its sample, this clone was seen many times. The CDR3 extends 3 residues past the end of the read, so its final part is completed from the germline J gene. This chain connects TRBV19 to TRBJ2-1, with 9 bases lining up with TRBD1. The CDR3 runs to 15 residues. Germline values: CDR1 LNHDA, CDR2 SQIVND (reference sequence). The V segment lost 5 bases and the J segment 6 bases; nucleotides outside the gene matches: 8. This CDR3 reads CASSDRDRVANEQFF. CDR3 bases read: TGTGCCAGTAGTGACCGGGACAGGGTCGCCAATGAG.

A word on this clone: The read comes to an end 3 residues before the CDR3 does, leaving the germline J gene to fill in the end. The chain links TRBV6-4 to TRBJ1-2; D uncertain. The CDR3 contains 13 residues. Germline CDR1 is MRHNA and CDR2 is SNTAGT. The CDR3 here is CASSDSGESGYTF. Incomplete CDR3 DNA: TGTGCCAGCAGTGACTCCGGTGAGAGCGGC.

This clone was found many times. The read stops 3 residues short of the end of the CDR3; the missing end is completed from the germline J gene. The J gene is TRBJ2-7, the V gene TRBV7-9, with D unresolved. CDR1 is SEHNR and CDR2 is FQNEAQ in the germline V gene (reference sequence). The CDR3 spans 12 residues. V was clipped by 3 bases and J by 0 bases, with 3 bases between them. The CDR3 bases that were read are TGTGCCAGCAGCTTCCGCTCCTACGAG. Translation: CASSFRSYE. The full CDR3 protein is CASSFRSYEQYF.